The entry below gives a single TCR beta chain sequence along with its context. The antigen is not known. The CDR3 is 13 amino acids. The V end was cut by 0 bases, the J end by 8 bases, with 9 bases between. CDR1 SGDLS and CDR2 YYNGEE come from the germline V gene. From the 5' RACE reads, TCRdb called clonotypes with MiXCR, one entry per CDR3 protein. The data show some 300,000 distinct CDR3 sequences, roughly 3.5% seen once. These data belong to a study of T cells after yellow fever vaccination. Study in general: Researchers used SMART-Seq v4 Ultra Low Input to prepare fractions that had low cell numbers.

Findings of the study overall: Though weaker, the secondary response peaked faster, on day 5 versus 15. Reappearing after the booster were most of the clones from primary vaccination (around 95% CD4, 88% CD8).

This clonotype originated in a man aged 18 to 29 who received the YFV17D yellow fever vaccine. This chain connects TRBV9 to TRBJ1-3; the D gene is possibly TRBD1 (6 bases). The sample here was PBMCs, taken on the day of the yellow fever booster vaccination. The CDR3 loop is CASSVGQADTIYF. The DNA of the CDR3 is TGTGCCAGCAGCGTAGGACAGGCGGACACCATATATTTT.